The 22 T cell receptor beta chains below come from one sample, sequenced in a study of shared clonotypes between healthy human individuals. Assay used: immunoSEQ multiplex PCR; TCRdb lists only in-frame clones, some missing. Of some 1 million clones in the sample, more than 65% were seen once. The sample comprised memory CD4+ T cells sorted from blood. Stated subset: CD45RA-negative fraction. The source is a man between 18 and 29 years old in good health.

This chain uses TRBV7-2 with TRBJ1-1; 9 bases are a match to TRBD1. CDR1 and CDR2 from the germline V gene are SGHTA and FQGNSA. J lost 7 bases, V lost 2 bases, and 5 bases had no gene match. The CDR3 runs 14 residues. The CDR3: CASSLRQGVVEAFF. CDR3 sequence (DNA): TGTGCCAGCAGCTTAAGACAGGGGGTGGTTGAAGCTTTCTTT.

The gene calls are TRBV27 and TRBJ1-2, with D maybe TRBD1 (5 bases). The germline gives CDR1 MNHEY, CDR2 SMNVEV (reference sequence). The CDR3 loop spans 13 amino acids. Trimming took off 5 bases at V and 4 bases at J, with 11 bases between the two ends. This CDR3 reads CASSPGGGYGYTF. CDR3 nucleotides: TGTGCCAGCAGTCCTGGTGGGGGCTATGGCTACACCTTC.

This rearrangement joins TRBV7-2 to TRBJ1-2; perhaps TRBD1 as D (6 bases). Per germline, CDR1 SGHTA and CDR2 FQGNSA. The CDR3 is made up of 16 amino acids. Deletions cut 1 base from V and 3 bases from J, with 15 bases between. The CDR3 region has the DNA TGTGCCAGCAGCTTAGGGGACATGGGAATGGACTATGGCTACACCTTC. Protein sequence: CASSLGDMGMDYGYTF.

The V and J genes are TRBV4-3 and TRBJ2-1; TRBD2 matches 10 bases. Per germline, CDR1 LGHNA and CDR2 YSLEER. Germline trimming cut 1 base from V and 8 bases from J; bases unmatched to any gene: 5. The CDR3 length is 15 residues. CDR3 DNA: TGCGCCAGCAGCCAAGTGTCTAGCGGGAGCGATGAGCAGTTCTTC. Protein: CASSQVSSGSDEQFF.

This clone was counted a few times. V usage is TRBV25-1 and J usage is TRBJ1-2; TRBD1 agrees at 9 bases. CDR1 is MGHDK and CDR2 is SYGVNS in the germline V gene. The V segment lost 2 bases and the J segment 8 bases; nucleotides outside the gene matches: 9. This CDR3 spans 15 amino acids. In DNA form, the CDR3 reads TGTGCCAGCAGTGAAAACAGGGGGCAAACCAACGGCTACACCTTC. Residues: CASSENRGQTNGYTF.

The J gene is TRBJ1-6, the V gene TRBV5-5; TRBD1 is a possible D gene (5 bases). Germline lookup yields CDR1 SGHKS and CDR2 YYEKEE (reference sequence). V gave up 0 bases and J gave up 5 bases, with 9 bases separating them. The CDR3 runs 15 residues. Here the CDR3 DNA reads TGTGCCAGCAGCTTGGCGGGGACGCATAATTCACCCCTCCACTTT. It translates to CASSLAGTHNSPLHF. The full variable domain, completed using reference TRBV5-5 and TRBJ1-6, is DAGVTQSPTHLIKTRGQQVTLRCSPISGHKSVSWYQQVLGQGPQFIFQYYEKEERGRGNFPDRFSARQFPNYSSELNVNALLLGDSALYLCASSLAGTHNSPLHFGNGTRLTVT.

The rearrangement uses TRBV6-6 and TRBJ2-5, with D possibly being TRBD2 (5 bases). The CDR3 runs to 14 residues. Germline V lookup: CDR1 MNHNY, CDR2 SVGAGI (reference sequence). V was trimmed by 4 bases and J by 5 bases, leaving 14 bases between them. This chain's CDR3 is CASSLGLGGETQYF. CDR3 nucleotides: TGTGCCAGCAGTTTAGGTCTAGGCGGGGAGACCCAGTACTTC.

This clone occurred many times. This sequence joins TRBV19 and TRBJ2-7, with TRBD2 matching over 10 bases. J lost 4 bases, V lost 11 bases, and 20 bases had no gene match. In germline, CDR1 is LNHDA, CDR2 SQIVND (reference sequence). CDR3 length equals 17 residues. The CDR3 region is CAGDGPIGYSGRYEQYF. The CDR3 nucleotides are TGTGCCGGGGACGGACCTATAGGCTATAGCGGGAGGTACGAGCAGTACTTC. Full variable domain (outside the CDR3, taken from reference TRBV19 and TRBJ2-7): DGGITQSPKYLFRKEGQNVTLSCEQNLNHDAMYWYRQDPGQGLRLIYYSQIVNDFQKGDIAEGYSVSREKKESFPLTVTSAQKNPTAFYLCAGDGPIGYSGRYEQYFGPGTRLTVT.

The chain couples TRBV2 to TRBJ1-4; the D gene is possibly TRBD1 (5 bases). The CDR3 runs 14 residues. CDR1 and CDR2 from the germline V gene are SNHLY and FYNNEI. V was trimmed by 3 bases and J by 10 bases, leaving 15 bases between them. CDR3 nucleotides: TGTGCCAGCAGTGACAGGGCGTCGACGGGAAAACTGTTTTTT. It encodes CASSDRASTGKLFF.

The chain carries TRBV5-1 and TRBJ2-1, with 7 bases that match TRBD2. After removal of 4 bases from V and 9 bases from J, the junction contained 16 bases not matched to a gene. Germline V gives CDR1 SGHRS, CDR2 YFSETQ. This CDR3 has 16 amino acids. The CDR3 DNA sequence: TGCGCCAGCAGCCCCCGCTGGACGGGGGGAATATCTGAGCAGTTCTTC. Translation gives CASSPRWTGGISEQFF. The complete variable domain, with remaining parts taken from reference TRBV5-1 and TRBJ2-1, reads KAGVTQTPRYLIKTRGQQVTLSCSPISGHRSVSWYQQTPGQGLQFLFEYFSETQRNKGNFPGRFSGRQFSNSRSEMNVSTLELGDSALYLCASSPRWTGGISEQFFGPGTRLTVL.

V is TRBV6-1 and J is TRBJ2-2; possibly TRBD1 or TRBD2 for D (5 bases each). The CDR3 loop spans 14 amino acids. V was cut by 9 bases and J by 4 bases, with 15 bases left in between. From germline, CDR1 is MNHNS and CDR2 SASEGT. The CDR3 loop is CASRRDLTTGELFF. CDR3 nucleotide sequence: TGTGCCAGTAGAAGGGACCTGACCACCGGGGAGCTGTTTTTT.

The chain recombines TRBV7-2 with TRBJ2-1; tentatively, D is TRBD2 (5 bases). Trimming removed 3 bases from V and 10 bases from J, with 16 bases in between. Germline V lookup: CDR1 SGHTA, CDR2 FQGNSA. The CDR3 extends over 14 amino acids. The CDR3 DNA sequence: TGTGCCAGCAGCTTGGACTTTAACCCCACCGAGCAGTTCTTC. Translating gives CASSLDFNPTEQFF. The complete variable domain, with remaining parts taken from reference TRBV7-2 and TRBJ2-1, reads GAGVSQSPSNKVTEKGKDVELRCDPISGHTALYWYRQSLGQGLEFLIYFQGNSAPDKSGLPSDRFSAERTGGSVSTLTIQRTQQEDSAVYLCASSLDFNPTEQFFGPGTRLTVL.

The chain uses TRBV28 and TRBJ2-6, with D possibly TRBD2 on 6 matching bases. Trimming left V 5 bases short and J 5 bases short, with 13 bases between. The CDR3 covers 15 residues. CDR1 is MDHEN, CDR2 SYDVKM, per germline. The CDR3 reads CASSPTSLRANVLTF. The CDR3 coding sequence is TGTGCCAGCAGTCCGACTAGTCTTAGGGCCAACGTCCTGACTTTC.

This chain joins TRBV6-1 and TRBJ2-6; D is unresolved. The CDR3 has 17 amino acids. The V end was cut by 2 bases, the J end by 0 bases, with 11 bases between. The germline V gene encodes CDR1 MNHNS and CDR2 SASEGT. This CDR3 reads CASSESHRSSGANVLTF. The DNA of the CDR3 is TGTGCCAGCAGTGAATCGCACCGCAGCTCTGGGGCCAACGTCCTGACTTTC.

V and J are TRBV28 and TRBJ2-7; 8 nucleotides agree with TRBD1. Germline V gives CDR1 MDHEN, CDR2 SYDVKM. Trimming cost V 4 bases and J 0 bases; bases outside gene matches: 2. This CDR3 contains 14 residues. The CDR3 is CASSSGQASYEQYF. CDR3 DNA sequence: TGTGCCAGCAGTTCGGGACAGGCCTCCTACGAGCAGTACTTC.

The chain links TRBV6-1 to TRBJ1-1; a possible D gene is TRBD1 (5 bases). V shed 5 bases and J shed 4 bases, with 17 bases lying between them. This CDR3 is 15 amino acids long. CDR1 and CDR2 (germline): MNHNS, SASEGT. The CDR3 protein is CASSTLPTGGTEAFF. In DNA form, the CDR3 reads TGTGCCAGCAGTACCCTCCCCACGGGGGGCACTGAAGCTTTCTTT.

For this clone: Other DNA sequences in this sample translate to the same CDR3. The chain links TRBV28 to TRBJ1-1, with D hard to call. The CDR3 consists of 13 residues. V was clipped by 5 bases and J by 1 base, with 8 bases between them. The germline V gene has CDR1 MDHEN and CDR2 SYDVKM. The CDR3 here is CASSPSKNTEAFF. Here the CDR3 DNA reads TGTGCCAGCAGTCCCTCTAAGAACACTGAAGCTTTCTTT.

The J gene is TRBJ2-7, the V gene TRBV2; TRBD1 aligns across 7 bases. CDR3 length: 15 amino acids. Per the germline V gene, CDR1 is SNHLY and CDR2 is FYNNEI. With 8 bases clipped from V and 5 bases from J, the junction kept 15 bases outside the gene matches. The DNA of the CDR3 is TGTGCCAGCGGATTCAGACAGGGACAAAGAAACGAGCAGTACTTC. This encodes CASGFRQGQRNEQYF. Full variable domain (missing parts from reference TRBV2 and TRBJ2-7): EPEVTQTPSHQVTQMGQEVILRCVPISNHLYFYWYRQILGQKVEFLVSFYNNEISEKSEIFDDQFSVERPDGSNFTLKIRSTKLEDSAMYFCASGFRQGQRNEQYFGPGTRLTVT.

The chain joins TRBV21-1 to TRBJ2-5. TRBV21-1 is termed a pseudogene. The CDR3 spans 8 residues. DNA for the CDR3: TGTGCCAGCAGCAAGCAGTACTTC. Encoded protein: CASSKQYF.

This rearrangement joins TRBV5-8 to TRBJ2-2, with D perhaps TRBD1 (5 bases). CDR3 length: 15 amino acids. CDR1 and CDR2 from the germline V gene are SGHTS and YDEGEE. Trimming shortened V by 4 bases and J by 5 bases, and 15 bases separated the two germline ends. DNA for the CDR3: TGTGCCAGCAGCAAAGACAGAAGGGCTACCGGGGAGCTGTTTTTT. Translation gives CASSKDRRATGELFF.

This clone was seen only a few times. The gene calls are TRBV18 and TRBJ1-1; D gene ambiguous. V lost 1 base to trimming and J lost 11 bases, with 14 bases between them. The CDR3 consists of 13 residues. The germline CDR1 and CDR2 sequences are KGHSH and LQKENI. The chain's CDR3 is CASSPLEGQAAFF. DNA of the CDR3: TGTGCCAGCTCACCACTGGAAGGTCAGGCGGCTTTCTTT.

The chain is built from TRBV10-3 and TRBJ2-4; no clear D. V lost 6 bases to trimming and J lost 0 bases, with 9 bases between them. The CDR3 loop spans 14 amino acids. From germline, CDR1 is ENHRY and CDR2 SYGVKD. Here the CDR3 reads CAISLELAKNIQYF. Here the CDR3 DNA reads TGTGCCATCAGCCTCGAGCTAGCCAAAAACATTCAGTACTTC.